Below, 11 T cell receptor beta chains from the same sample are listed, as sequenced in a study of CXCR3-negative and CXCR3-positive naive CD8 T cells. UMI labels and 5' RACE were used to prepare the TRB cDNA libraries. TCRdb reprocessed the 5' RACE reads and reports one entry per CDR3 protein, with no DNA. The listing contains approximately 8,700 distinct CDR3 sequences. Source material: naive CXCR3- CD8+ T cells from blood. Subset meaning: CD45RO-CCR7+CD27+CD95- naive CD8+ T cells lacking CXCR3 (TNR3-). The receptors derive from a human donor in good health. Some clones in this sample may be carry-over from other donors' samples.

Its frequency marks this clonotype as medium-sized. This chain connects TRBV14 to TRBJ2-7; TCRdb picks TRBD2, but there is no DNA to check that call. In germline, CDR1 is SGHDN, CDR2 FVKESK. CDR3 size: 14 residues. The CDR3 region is CASTGLAEGYEQYF.

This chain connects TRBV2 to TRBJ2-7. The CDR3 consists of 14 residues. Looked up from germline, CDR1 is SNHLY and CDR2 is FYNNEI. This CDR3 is CASSESHLTYEQYF.

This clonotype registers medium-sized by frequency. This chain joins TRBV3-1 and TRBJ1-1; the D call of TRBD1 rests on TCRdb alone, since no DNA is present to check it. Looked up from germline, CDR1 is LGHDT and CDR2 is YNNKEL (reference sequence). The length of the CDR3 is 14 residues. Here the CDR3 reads CASSSGTVNTEAFF.

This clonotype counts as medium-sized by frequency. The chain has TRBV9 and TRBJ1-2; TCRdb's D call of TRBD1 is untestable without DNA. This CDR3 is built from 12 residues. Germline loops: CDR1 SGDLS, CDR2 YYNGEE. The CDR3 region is CASRTGDHGYTF.

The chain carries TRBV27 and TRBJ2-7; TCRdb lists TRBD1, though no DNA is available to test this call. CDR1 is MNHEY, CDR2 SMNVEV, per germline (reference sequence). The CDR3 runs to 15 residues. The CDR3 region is CASSLSGQGHYEQYF.

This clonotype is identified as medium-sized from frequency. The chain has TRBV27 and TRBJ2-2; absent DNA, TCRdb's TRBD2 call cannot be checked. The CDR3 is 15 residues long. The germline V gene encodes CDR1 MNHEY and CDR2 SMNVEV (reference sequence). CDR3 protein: CASSWTAGVAGELFF.

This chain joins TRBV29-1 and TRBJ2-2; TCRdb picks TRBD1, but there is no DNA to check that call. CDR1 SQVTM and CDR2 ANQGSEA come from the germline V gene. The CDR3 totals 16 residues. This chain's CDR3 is CSVAGQFLGTGELFFF.

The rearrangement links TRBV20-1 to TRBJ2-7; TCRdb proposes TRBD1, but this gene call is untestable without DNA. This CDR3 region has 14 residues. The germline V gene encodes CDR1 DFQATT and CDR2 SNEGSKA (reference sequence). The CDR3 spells CSATPGHTSYEQYF.

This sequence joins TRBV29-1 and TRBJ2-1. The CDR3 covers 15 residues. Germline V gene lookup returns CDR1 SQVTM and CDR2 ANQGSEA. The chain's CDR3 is CSVEGGRESYNEQFF.

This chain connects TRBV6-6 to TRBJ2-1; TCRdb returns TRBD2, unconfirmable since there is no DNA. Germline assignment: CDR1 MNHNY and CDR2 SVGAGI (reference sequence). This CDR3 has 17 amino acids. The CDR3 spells CASSPNIVGGPPDEQFF.

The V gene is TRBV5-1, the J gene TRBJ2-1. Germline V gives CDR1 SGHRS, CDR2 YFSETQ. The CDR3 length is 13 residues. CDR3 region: CASSLYVDNEQFF. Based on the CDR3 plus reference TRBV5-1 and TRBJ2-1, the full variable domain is KAGVTQTPRYLIKTRGQQVTLSCSPISGHRSVSWYQQTPGQGLQFLFEYFSETQRNKGNFPGRFSGRQFSNSRSEMNVSTLELGDSALYLCASSLYVDNEQFFGPGTRLTVL.